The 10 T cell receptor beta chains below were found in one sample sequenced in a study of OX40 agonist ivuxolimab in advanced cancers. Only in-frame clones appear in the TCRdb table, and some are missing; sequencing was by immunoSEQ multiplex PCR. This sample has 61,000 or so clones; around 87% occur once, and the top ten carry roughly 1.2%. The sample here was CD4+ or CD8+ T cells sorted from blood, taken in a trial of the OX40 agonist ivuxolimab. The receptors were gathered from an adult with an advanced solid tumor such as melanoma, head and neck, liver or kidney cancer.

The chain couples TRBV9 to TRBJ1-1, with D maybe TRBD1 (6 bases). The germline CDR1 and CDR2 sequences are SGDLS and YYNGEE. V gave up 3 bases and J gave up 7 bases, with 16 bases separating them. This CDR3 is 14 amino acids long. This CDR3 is CASSAGGLQSEAFF. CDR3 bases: TGTGCCAGCAGCGCGGGGGGCCTACAGAGTGAAGCTTTCTTT.

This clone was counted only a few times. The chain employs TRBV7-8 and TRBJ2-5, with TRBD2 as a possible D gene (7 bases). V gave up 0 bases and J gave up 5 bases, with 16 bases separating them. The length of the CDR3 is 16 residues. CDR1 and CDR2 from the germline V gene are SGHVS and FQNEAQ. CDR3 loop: CASSLAWAGARETQYF. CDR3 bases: TGTGCCAGCAGCTTAGCGTGGGCGGGGGCGAGGGAGACCCAGTACTTC.

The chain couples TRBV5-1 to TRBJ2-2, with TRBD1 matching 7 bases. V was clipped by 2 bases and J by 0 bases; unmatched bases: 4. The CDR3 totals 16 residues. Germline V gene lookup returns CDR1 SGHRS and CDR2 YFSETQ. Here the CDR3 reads CASSFTGTANTGELFF. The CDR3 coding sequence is TGCGCCAGCAGCTTTACCGGGACAGCGAACACCGGGGAGCTGTTTTTT.

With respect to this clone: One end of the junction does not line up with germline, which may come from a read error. The CDR3 loop reads CASREGLWDTQYF. For the CDR3, the DNA is TGTGCCAGCAGGGAAGGACTATGGGATACGCAGTATTTT. V and J are TRBV2 and TRBJ2-3; D is perhaps TRBD2 (6 bases). In germline, CDR1 is SNHLY, CDR2 FYNNEI. This CDR3 is built from 13 residues.

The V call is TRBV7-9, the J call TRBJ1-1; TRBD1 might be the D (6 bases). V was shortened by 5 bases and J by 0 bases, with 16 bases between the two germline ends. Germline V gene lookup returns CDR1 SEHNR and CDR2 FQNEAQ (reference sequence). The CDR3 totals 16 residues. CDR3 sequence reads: CASSPRGGAMNTEAFF. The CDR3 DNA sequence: TGTGCCAGCAGCCCCCGAGGGGGGGCTATGAACACTGAAGCTTTCTTT.

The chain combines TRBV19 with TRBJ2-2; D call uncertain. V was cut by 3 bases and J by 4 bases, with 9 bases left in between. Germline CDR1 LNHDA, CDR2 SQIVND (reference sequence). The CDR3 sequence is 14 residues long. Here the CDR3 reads CASSMTGTTGELFF. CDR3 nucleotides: TGTGCCAGTAGTATGACGGGCACCACCGGGGAGCTGTTTTTT. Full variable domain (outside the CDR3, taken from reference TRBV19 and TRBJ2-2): DGGITQSPKYLFRKEGQNVTLSCEQNLNHDAMYWYRQDPGQGLRLIYYSQIVNDFQKGDIAEGYSVSREKKESFPLTVTSAQKNPTAFYLCASSMTGTTGELFFGEGSRLTVL.

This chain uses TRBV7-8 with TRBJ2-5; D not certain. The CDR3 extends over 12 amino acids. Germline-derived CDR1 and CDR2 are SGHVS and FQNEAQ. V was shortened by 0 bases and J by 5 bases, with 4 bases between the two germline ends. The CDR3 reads CASSLAGETQYF. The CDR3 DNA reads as TGTGCCAGCAGCTTAGCCGGGGAGACCCAGTACTTC.

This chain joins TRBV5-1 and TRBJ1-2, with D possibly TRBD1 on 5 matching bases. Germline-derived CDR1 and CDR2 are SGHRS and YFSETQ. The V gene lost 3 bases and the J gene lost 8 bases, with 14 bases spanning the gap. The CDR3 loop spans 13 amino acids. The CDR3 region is CASSWDGGVGYTF. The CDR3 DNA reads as TGCGCCAGCAGCTGGGATGGGGGTGTCGGCTACACCTTC.

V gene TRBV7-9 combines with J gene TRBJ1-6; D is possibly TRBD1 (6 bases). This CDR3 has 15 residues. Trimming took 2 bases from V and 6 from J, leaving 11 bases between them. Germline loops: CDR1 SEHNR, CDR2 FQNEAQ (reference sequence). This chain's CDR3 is CASSLNDRTNSPLHF. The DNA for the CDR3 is TGTGCCAGCAGCTTAAATGACAGGACTAATTCACCCCTCCACTTT. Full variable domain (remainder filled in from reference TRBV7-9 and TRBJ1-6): DTGVSQNPRHKITKRGQNVTFRCDPISEHNRLYWYRQTLGQGPEFLTYFQNEAQLEKSRLLSDRFSAERPKGSFSTLEIQRTEQGDSAMYLCASSLNDRTNSPLHFGNGTRLTVT.

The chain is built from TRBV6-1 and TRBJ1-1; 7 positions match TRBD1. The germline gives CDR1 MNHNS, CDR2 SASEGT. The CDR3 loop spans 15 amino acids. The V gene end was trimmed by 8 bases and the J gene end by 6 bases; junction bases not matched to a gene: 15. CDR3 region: CASGSRRQGVAEAFF. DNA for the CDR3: TGTGCCAGCGGCAGTAGGAGACAGGGAGTCGCTGAAGCTTTCTTT.